Below are 22 T cell receptor beta chains sequenced from a single sample in a study of vaccination effects on CD4 cells after COVID-19. With the ViraFEST assay, the study expanded antigen-specific CD4+ T cells using viral peptide pools, then sequenced them. Culturing for approximately 10 days preceded CD4+ T cell isolation. These receptors have no known antigen. Only in-frame clones appear in the TCRdb table, and some are missing; sequencing was by immunoSEQ multiplex PCR. Altogether about 61,000 clones are present, 80% to 90% being singletons, with the ten largest covering roughly 2.7%. The sample here was CD4+ T cells from PBMCs cultured with HCoV-229E spike peptides, taken before COVID-19 vaccination. Source of these receptors: a human donor who received a COVID-19 vaccine.

This chain uses TRBV21-1 with TRBJ1-1; the D call of TRBD1 is as the table states it, not checked on the DNA. TRBV21-1 is a recognized pseudogene. This CDR3 has 15 residues. This chain's CDR3 is CASSKEDRPKGEAFF. The DNA for the CDR3 is TGTGCCAGCAGCAAAGAAGACAGACCTAAGGGTGAAGCTTTCTTT.

V and J are TRBV5-1 and TRBJ2-3, with 8 bases that match TRBD1. J gave up 1 base and V 0 bases, and 4 bases lay outside the gene matches. The CDR3 sequence is 16 residues long. The V gene's germline CDR1 is SGHRS and CDR2 YFSETQ. The DNA of the CDR3 is TGCGCCAGCAGCTTGGTTGCGACAGGGGGCACAGATACGCAGTATTTT. Residues: CASSLVATGGTDTQYF.

This chain links TRBV21-1 with TRBJ2-7; the D call TRBD2 from the table was never checked on the DNA. TRBV21-1 is a known pseudogene. The CDR3 totals 14 residues. The CDR3 DNA reads as TGTGCCAGACCGTGTACTCTTAACTCCTACGAGCAGTACGTC. It encodes CARPCTLNSYEQYV.

This clone was found once. The DNA of the CDR3 is TGTGCCTGGAGTAGGGACGTCAAAAGCACAGATACGCAGTATTTT. Amino acids: CAWSRDVKSTDTQYF. This chain uses TRBV30 with TRBJ2-3; the D gene could be TRBD1 or TRBD2 (5 bases each). The CDR3 totals 15 residues. In germline, CDR1 is GTSNPN, CDR2 SVGIG (reference sequence). The V gene lost 2 bases and the J gene lost 0 bases, with 12 bases spanning the gap. Variable domain in full (rest from reference TRBV30 and TRBJ2-3): SQTIHQWPATLVQPVGSPLSLECTVEGTSNPNLYWYRQAAGRGLQLLFYSVGIGQISSEVPQNLSASRPQDRQFILSSKKLLLSDSGFYLCAWSRDVKSTDTQYFGPGTRLTVL.

V gene TRBV7-2 combines with J gene TRBJ2-1; perhaps TRBD1 as D (5 bases). The CDR3 loop spans 13 amino acids. V was trimmed by 9 bases and J by 4 bases, leaving 13 bases between them. Germline V lookup: CDR1 SGHTA, CDR2 FQGNSA. In nucleotides, the CDR3 is TGTGCCAGTCGTCAGGGTGGTTACAATGAGCAGTTCTTC. This translates into CASRQGGYNEQFF.

The chain couples TRBV5-8 to TRBJ2-1, with 7 bases aligning to TRBD2. The V and J ends lost 4 bases and 0 bases, in that order; junction bases with no gene match: 10. The germline V gene encodes CDR1 SGHTS and CDR2 YDEGEE. CDR3 size: 17 residues. For the CDR3, the DNA is TGTGCCAGCAGCGTGGGACTACTCATGAGCTCCTACAATGAGCAGTTCTTC. The encoded protein is CASSVGLLMSSYNEQFF.

This rearrangement joins TRBV29-1 to TRBJ2-5, with 7 bases fitting TRBD1. The CDR3 is made up of 13 amino acids. From germline, CDR1 is SQVTM and CDR2 ANQGSEA. The V segment lost 3 bases and the J segment 1 base; nucleotides outside the gene matches: 2. The CDR3 here is CSVDRTGQETQYF. DNA of the CDR3: TGCAGCGTTGACCGGACAGGCCAAGAGACCCAGTACTTC.

The gene calls are TRBV24-1 and TRBJ2-3; possibly TRBD1 or TRBD2 for D (5 bases each). The CDR3 loop spans 13 amino acids. The V and J ends lost 6 bases and 5 bases respectively, with 11 bases between them. Germline V gene sequence: CDR1 KGHDR, CDR2 SFDVKD. The CDR3 protein is CATSYGAGDTQYF. The CDR3, as DNA: TGTGCCACCAGTTACGGGGCCGGAGATACGCAGTATTTT.

The V call is TRBV24-1, the J call TRBJ1-2; 7 bases agree with TRBD1. The CDR3 contains 14 residues. Germline CDR1 is KGHDR and CDR2 is SFDVKD. Trimming took 4 bases from V and 8 from J; bases not matched to a gene: 9. The CDR3 spells CATSDIQGRGGYTF. CDR3 sequence (DNA): TGTGCCACCAGTGACATACAGGGGCGGGGGGGCTACACCTTC.

The chain recombines TRBV6-2 or TRBV6-3 with TRBJ2-5; the match to TRBD1 covers 11 bases. J gave up 2 bases and V 6 bases, and 5 bases lay outside the gene matches. Germline CDR1 and CDR2: MNHEY and SVGEGT. The CDR3 length is 15 residues. The CDR3 spells CASRYRDRGQETQYF. The CDR3 nucleotides are TGTGCCAGCAGATACCGGGACAGGGGGCAAGAGACCCAGTACTTC.

The V call is TRBV10-3, the J call TRBJ1-5, with D tentatively TRBD1 (6 bases). This CDR3 spans 15 amino acids. Trimming removed 3 bases from V and 6 bases from J, with 15 bases in between. CDR1 ENHRY and CDR2 SYGVKD come from the germline V gene. CDR3 in DNA: TGTGCCATCAGTGATATGGACAGTCCCACTCAGCCCCAGCATTTT. Translation: CAISDMDSPTQPQHF.

V and J are TRBV7-3 and TRBJ1-1, with D maybe TRBD1 (5 bases). Germline CDR1 and CDR2: SGHTA and FQGTGA. Between the trimmed V and J ends, which lost 2 bases and 6 bases, there was a span of 13 bases. The CDR3 totals 14 residues. The CDR3 region is CASSLSAGRAEAFF. DNA of the CDR3: TGTGCCAGCAGCTTATCGGCAGGGCGGGCTGAAGCTTTCTTT.

The chain uses TRBV28 and TRBJ1-5, with 7 bases aligning to TRBD1. Germline CDR1 MDHEN, CDR2 SYDVKM. There are 15 residues in the CDR3. Trimming cost V 3 bases and J 1 base; bases outside gene matches: 3. In DNA form, the CDR3 reads TGTGCCAGCAGTTTTTCAGGGGGGAGCAATCAGCCCCAGCATTTT. Its translation: CASSFSGGSNQPQHF.

V usage is TRBV5-5 and J usage is TRBJ2-1; D gene ambiguous. Germline CDR1 is SGHKS and CDR2 is YYEKEE (reference sequence). This CDR3 spans 11 amino acids. V lost 1 base, J lost 9 bases, and 5 bases lay in between. CDR3 in DNA: TGTGCCAGCAGCTTGTCGATTGAGCAGTTCTTC. Protein product: CASSLSIEQFF.

The chain employs TRBV5-1 and TRBJ2-3, with TRBD1 matching over 7 bases. From germline, CDR1 is SGHRS and CDR2 YFSETQ. This CDR3 has 17 residues. V lost 3 bases to trimming and J lost 2 bases; unmatched junction nucleotides: 12. Here the CDR3 DNA reads TGCGCCAGCAGCTCCCACCTACAGGGGTCACTCACAGATACGCAGTATTTT. This codes for CASSSHLQGSLTDTQYF.

This rearrangement joins TRBV7-3 to TRBJ1-1; D gene uncertain. The CDR3 consists of 13 residues. Germline values: CDR1 SGHTA, CDR2 FQGTGA. V was cut by 2 bases and J by 3 bases, with 7 bases left in between. The CDR3 DNA reads as TGTGCCAGCAGCTTATCTACCTACACTGAAGCTTTCTTT. It codes for CASSLSTYTEAFF.

About this clone: This specimen includes other DNA sequences encoding the same CDR3. This sequence joins TRBV18 and TRBJ2-3; D is ambiguous. This CDR3 region has 13 residues. Germline loops: CDR1 KGHSH, CDR2 LQKENI. Deletions cut 0 bases from V and 3 bases from J, with 4 bases between. The CDR3 reads CASSPPSTDTQYF. The CDR3 nucleotides read TGTGCCAGCTCACCACCATCGACAGATACGCAGTATTTT.

V and J are TRBV7-2 and TRBJ2-4; possibly TRBD2 for D (7 bases). V dropped 3 bases and J dropped 5 bases, with 11 bases sitting between them. Germline V gene sequence: CDR1 SGHTA, CDR2 FQGNSA. The length of the CDR3 is 14 residues. CDR3 sequence: CASSLGGPENIQYF. DNA for the CDR3: TGTGCCAGCAGCTTGGGGGGGCCCGAAAACATTCAGTACTTC.

This clone has only one observation. This rearrangement joins TRBV20-1 to TRBJ1-1, with D uncertain. CDR1 and CDR2 (germline): DFQATT, SNEGSKA (reference sequence). V gave up 5 bases and J gave up 4 bases, with 8 bases separating them. The CDR3 runs 11 residues. CDR3 DNA sequence: TGCAGTGCTCCCCCAGGCACTGAAGCTTTCTTT. Its protein product is CSAPPGTEAFF.

This chain joins TRBV3-1 (or the pseudogene TRBV3-2) and TRBJ1-6; D is uncertain. The CDR3 is 15 residues long. Germline loops: CDR1 LGHDT, CDR2 YNNKEL (reference sequence). Between the trimmed V and J ends, which lost 4 bases and 10 bases, there was a span of 17 bases. The CDR3 here is CASSPSGVLGSPLHF. The CDR3 DNA sequence: TGTGCCAGCAGCCCTTCCGGGGTGTTGGGGTCACCCCTCCACTTT.

The chain combines TRBV2 with TRBJ2-3; either TRBD1 or TRBD2 may fit D (5 bases each). This CDR3 comprises 16 residues. V was pared by 7 bases and J by 2 bases, with 19 bases between. Germline V gives CDR1 SNHLY, CDR2 FYNNEI. The CDR3 loop reads CASTRGRAPTTDTQYF. The CDR3 nucleotides are TGTGCCAGCACCCGGGGCAGGGCTCCGACCACAGATACGCAGTATTTT.

This rearrangement joins TRBV19 to TRBJ1-5, with D perhaps matching TRBD1 (5 bases). CDR1 and CDR2 from the germline V gene are LNHDA and SQIVND (reference sequence). The germline V and J ends were trimmed by 7 bases and 2 bases, with 18 bases remaining between them. The CDR3 contains 16 residues. CDR3 amino acids: CASIEGHRLGNQPQHF. The CDR3 DNA reads TGTGCCAGTATTGAAGGACATCGGTTGGGCAATCAGCCCCAGCATTTT.